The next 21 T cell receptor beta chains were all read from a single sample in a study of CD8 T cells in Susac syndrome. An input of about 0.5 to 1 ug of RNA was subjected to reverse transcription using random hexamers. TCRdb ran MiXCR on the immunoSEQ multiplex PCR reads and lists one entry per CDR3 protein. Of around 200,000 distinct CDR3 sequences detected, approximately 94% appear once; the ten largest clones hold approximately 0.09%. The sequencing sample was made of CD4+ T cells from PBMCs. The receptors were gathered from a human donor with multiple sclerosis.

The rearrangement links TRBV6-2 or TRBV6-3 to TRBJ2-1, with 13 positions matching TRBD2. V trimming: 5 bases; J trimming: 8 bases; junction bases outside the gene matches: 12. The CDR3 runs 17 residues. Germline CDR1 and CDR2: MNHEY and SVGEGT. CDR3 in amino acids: CASSNYPTSGGAHEQFF. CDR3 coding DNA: TGTGCCAGCAGTAACTATCCTACTAGCGGGGGGGCCCATGAGCAGTTCTTC.

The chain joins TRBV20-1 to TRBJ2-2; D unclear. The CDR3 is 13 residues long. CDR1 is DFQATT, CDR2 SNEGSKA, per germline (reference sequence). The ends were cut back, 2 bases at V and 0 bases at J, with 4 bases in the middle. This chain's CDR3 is CSARYSNTGELFF. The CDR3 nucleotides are TGCAGTGCTAGATACTCGAACACCGGGGAGCTGTTTTTT.

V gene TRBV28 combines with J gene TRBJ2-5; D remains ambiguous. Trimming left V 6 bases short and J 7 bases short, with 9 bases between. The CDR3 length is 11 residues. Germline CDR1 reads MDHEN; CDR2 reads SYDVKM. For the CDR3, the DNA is TGTGCCAGCAGCACCGTGGGGACCCAGTACTTC. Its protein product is CASSTVGTQYF.

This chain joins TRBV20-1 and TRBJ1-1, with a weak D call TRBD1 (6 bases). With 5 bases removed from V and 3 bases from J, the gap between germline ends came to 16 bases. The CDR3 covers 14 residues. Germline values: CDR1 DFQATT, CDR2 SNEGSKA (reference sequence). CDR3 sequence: CSARDIRPYTEAFF. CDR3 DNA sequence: TGCAGTGCTCGGGACATTCGGCCGTACACTGAAGCTTTCTTT.

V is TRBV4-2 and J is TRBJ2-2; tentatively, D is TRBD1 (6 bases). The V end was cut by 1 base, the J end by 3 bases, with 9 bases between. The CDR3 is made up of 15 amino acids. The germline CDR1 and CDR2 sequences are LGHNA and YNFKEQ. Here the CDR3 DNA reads TGTGCCAGCAGCCAAGTTGGACAGCACACCGGGGAGCTGTTTTTT. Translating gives CASSQVGQHTGELFF.

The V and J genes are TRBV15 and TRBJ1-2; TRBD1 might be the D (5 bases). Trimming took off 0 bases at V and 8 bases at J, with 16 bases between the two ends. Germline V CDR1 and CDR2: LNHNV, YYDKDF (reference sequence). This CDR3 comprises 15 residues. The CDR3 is CATSRDGLGGSGYTF. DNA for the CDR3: TGTGCCACCAGCAGAGATGGATTGGGGGGAAGCGGCTACACCTTC. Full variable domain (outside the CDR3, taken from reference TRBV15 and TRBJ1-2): DAMVIQNPRYQVTQFGKPVTLSCSQTLNHNVMYWYQQKSSQAPKLLFHYYDKDFNNEADTPDNFQSRRPNTSFCFLDIRSPGLGDTAMYLCATSRDGLGGSGYTFGSGTRLTVV.

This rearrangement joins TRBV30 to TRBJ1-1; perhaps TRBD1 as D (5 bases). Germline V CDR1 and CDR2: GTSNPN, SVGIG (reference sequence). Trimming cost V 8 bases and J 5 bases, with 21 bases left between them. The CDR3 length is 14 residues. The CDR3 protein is CAGQRWAQWTEAFF. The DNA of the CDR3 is TGTGCCGGACAACGATGGGCCCAATGGACTGAAGCTTTCTTT.

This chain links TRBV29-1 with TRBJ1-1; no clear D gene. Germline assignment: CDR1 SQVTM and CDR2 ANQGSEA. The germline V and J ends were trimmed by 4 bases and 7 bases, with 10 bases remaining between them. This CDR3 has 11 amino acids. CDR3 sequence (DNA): TGCAGCGTTGTCGGTCAGCTTGAAGCTTTCTTT. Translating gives CSVVGQLEAFF.

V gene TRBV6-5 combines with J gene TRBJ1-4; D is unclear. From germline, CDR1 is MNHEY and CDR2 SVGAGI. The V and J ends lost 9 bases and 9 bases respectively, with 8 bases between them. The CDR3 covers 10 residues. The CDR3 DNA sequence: TGTGCCAGGAGGGAACAAAAACTGTTTTTT. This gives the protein CARREQKLFF.

The DNA for the CDR3 is TGTGCCAGCAGTTTCTACGGAGCGAACACTGAAGCTTTCTTT. Amino acid sequence: CASSFYGANTEAFF. The chain carries TRBV12-3 or TRBV12-4 and TRBJ1-1; D is ambiguous. V lost 3 bases and J lost 1, with 9 bases in between. The CDR3 has 14 residues.

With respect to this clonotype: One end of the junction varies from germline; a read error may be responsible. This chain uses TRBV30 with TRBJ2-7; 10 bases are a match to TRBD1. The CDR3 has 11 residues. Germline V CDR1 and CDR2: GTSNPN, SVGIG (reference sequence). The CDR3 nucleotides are TGTGCCTGGAGTGCCTCCGGGACAGGGGTCTTC. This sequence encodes CAWSASGTGVF.

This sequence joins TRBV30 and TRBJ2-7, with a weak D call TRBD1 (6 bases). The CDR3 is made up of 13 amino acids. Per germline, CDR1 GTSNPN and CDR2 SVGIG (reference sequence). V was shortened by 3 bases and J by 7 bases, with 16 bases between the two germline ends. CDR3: CAWRPDSTGEQYF. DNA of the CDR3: TGTGCCTGGAGGCCCGACTCAACAGGGGAGCAGTACTTC.

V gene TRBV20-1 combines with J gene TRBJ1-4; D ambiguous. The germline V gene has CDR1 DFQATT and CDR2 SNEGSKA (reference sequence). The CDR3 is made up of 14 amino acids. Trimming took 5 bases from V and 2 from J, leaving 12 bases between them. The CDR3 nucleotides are TGCAGTGCTCCCTGGACCGGCACTAATGAAAAACTGTTTTTT. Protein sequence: CSAPWTGTNEKLFF.

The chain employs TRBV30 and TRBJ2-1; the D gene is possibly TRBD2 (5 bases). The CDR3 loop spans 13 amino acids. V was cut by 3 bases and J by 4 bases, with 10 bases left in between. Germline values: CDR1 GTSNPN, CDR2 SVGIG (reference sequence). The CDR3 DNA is TGTGCCTGGAGCGGGATGGGGTACAATGAGCAGTTCTTC. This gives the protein CAWSGMGYNEQFF.

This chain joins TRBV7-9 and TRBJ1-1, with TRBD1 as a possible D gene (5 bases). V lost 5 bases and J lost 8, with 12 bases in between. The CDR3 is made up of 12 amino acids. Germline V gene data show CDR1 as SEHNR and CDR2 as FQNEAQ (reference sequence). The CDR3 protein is CASSPGTIEAFF. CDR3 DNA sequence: TGTGCCAGCAGCCCCGGGACGATCGAAGCTTTCTTT. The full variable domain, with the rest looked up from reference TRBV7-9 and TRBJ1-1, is DTGVSQNPRHKITKRGQNVTFRCDPISEHNRLYWYRQTLGQGPEFLTYFQNEAQLEKSRLLSDRFSAERPKGSFSTLEIQRTEQGDSAMYLCASSPGTIEAFFGQGTRLTVV.

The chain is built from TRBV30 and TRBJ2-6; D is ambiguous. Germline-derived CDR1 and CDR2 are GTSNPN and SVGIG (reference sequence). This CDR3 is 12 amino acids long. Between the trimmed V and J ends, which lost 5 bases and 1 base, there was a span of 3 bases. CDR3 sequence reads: CAWESGANVLTF. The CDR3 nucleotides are TGTGCCTGGGAGTCTGGGGCCAACGTCCTGACTTTC.

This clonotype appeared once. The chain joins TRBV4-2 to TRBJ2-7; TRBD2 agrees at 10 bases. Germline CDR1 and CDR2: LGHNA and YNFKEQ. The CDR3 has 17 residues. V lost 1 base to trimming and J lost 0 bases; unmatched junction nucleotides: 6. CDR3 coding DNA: TGTGCCAGCAGCCAAGTACCGGGACTAGCGACCTCCTACGAGCAGTACTTC. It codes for CASSQVPGLATSYEQYF.

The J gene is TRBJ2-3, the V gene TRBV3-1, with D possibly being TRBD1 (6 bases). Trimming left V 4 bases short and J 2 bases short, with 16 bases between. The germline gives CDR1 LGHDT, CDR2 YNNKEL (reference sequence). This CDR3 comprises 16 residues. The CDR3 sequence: CASSLRPGHNTDTQYF. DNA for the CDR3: TGTGCCAGCAGCCTAAGACCGGGACATAACACAGATACGCAGTATTTT.

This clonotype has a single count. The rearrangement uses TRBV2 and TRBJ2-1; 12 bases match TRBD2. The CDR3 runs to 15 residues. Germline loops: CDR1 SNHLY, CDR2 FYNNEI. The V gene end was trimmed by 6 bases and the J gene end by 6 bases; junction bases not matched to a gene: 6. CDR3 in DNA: TGTGCCAGCAGCCGACTAGCGGGGGTTCCCAATGAGCAGTTCTTC. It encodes CASSRLAGVPNEQFF.

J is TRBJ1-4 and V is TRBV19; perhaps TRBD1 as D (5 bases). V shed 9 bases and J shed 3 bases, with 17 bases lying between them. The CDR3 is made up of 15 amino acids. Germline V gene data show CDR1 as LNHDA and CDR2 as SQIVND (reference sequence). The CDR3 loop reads CASGAPSRPNEKLFF. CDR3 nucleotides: TGTGCCAGCGGGGCCCCCAGCCGCCCTAATGAAAAACTGTTTTTT.

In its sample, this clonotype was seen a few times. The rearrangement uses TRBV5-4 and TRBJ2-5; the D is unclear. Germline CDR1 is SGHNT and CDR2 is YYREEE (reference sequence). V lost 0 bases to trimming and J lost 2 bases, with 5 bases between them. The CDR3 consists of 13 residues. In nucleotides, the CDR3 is TGTGCCAGCAGCTTGGACAGACAAGAGACCCAGTACTTC. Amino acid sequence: CASSLDRQETQYF.